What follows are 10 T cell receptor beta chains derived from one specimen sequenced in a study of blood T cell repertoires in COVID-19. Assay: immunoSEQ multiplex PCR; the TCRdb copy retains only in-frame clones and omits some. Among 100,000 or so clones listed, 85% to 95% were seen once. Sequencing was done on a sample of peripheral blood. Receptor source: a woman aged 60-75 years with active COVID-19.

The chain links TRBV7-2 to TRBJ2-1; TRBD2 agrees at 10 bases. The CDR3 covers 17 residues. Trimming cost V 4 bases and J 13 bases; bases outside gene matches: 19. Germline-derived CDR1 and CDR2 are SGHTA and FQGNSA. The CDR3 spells CASSSQTLAGGGEKQFF. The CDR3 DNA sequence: TGTGCCAGCAGCTCCCAGACATTAGCGGGAGGCGGGGAAAAACAGTTCTTC.

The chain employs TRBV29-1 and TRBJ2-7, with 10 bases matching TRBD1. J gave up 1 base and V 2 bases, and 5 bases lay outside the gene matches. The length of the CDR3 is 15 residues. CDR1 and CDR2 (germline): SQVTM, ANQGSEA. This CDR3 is CSVESRDRGSYEQYF. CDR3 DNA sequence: TGCAGCGTTGAAAGTAGGGACAGGGGTTCCTACGAGCAGTACTTC.

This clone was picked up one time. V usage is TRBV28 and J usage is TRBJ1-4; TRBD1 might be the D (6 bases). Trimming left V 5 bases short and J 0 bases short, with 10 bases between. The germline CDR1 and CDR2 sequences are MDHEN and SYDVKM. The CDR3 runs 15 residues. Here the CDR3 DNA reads TGTGCCAGCAGTCTAGGGACACCAACTAATGAAAAACTGTTTTTT. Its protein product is CASSLGTPTNEKLFF.

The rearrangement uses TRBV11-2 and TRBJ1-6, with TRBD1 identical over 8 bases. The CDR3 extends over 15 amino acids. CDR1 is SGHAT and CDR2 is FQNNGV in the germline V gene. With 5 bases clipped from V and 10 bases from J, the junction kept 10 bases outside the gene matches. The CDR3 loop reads CASSLTGARGSPLHF. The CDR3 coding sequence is TGTGCCAGCAGCCTGACAGGGGCCCGAGGGTCACCCCTCCACTTT.

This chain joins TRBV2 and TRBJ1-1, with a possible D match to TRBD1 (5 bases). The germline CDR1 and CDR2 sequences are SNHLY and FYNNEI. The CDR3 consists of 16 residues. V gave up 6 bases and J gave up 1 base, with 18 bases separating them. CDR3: CASRSRAQISNTEAFF. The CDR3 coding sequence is TGTGCCAGCAGGAGCAGGGCCCAAATTTCGAACACTGAAGCTTTCTTT.

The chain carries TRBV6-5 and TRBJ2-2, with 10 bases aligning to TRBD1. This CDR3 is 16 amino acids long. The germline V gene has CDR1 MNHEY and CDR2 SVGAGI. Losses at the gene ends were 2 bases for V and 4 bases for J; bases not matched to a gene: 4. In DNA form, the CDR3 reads TGTGCCAGCAGTTACGGGACAGGGGCCTCCACCGGGGAGCTGTTTTTT. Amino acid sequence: CASSYGTGASTGELFF.

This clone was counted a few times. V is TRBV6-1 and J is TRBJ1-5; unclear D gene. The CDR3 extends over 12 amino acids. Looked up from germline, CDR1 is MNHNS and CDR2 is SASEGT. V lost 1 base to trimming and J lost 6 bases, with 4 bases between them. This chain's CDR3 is CASSEDFQPQHF. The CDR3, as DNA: TGTGCCAGCAGTGAAGACTTTCAGCCCCAGCATTTT.

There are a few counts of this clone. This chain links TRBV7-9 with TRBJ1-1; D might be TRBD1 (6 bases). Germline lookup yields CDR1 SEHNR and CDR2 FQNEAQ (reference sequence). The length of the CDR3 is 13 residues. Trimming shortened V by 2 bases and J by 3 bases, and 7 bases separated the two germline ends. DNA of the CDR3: TGTGCCAGCAGCTTAAAGGGGGACACTGAAGCTTTCTTT. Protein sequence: CASSLKGDTEAFF.

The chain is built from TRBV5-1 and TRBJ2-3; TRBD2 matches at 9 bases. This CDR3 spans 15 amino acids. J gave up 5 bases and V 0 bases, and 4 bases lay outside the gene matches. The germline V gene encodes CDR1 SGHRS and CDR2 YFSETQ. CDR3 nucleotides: TGCGCCAGCAGCTTGGTACTAGCGGGCATAGATACGCAGTATTTT. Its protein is CASSLVLAGIDTQYF.

DNA for the CDR3: TGTGCCAGCAGCTGGGAGCCGGAGAACACTGAAGCTTTCTTT. Translating it yields CASSWEPENTEAFF. The V and J genes are TRBV5-4 and TRBJ1-1; D is unresolved. V was clipped by 3 bases and J by 1 base, with 10 bases between them. This CDR3 has 14 amino acids. Germline V gene sequence: CDR1 SGHNT, CDR2 YYREEE (reference sequence).